Listed below are T cell receptor beta chains from one sample, sequenced in a study of PD-L1 blockade in urothelial cancer. Generated by immunoSEQ multiplex PCR, the TCRdb table keeps only in-frame clones and is missing some. The sample holds 70,000 to 95,000 clones, around 92% seen once. This specimen was PBMCs, taken around atezolizumab (anti-PD-L1) treatment. These receptors were taken from a woman older than 75 with urothelial cancer. The conserved cysteine and the conserved F or W are not part of the CDR3 here.

J: TRBJ2-1; length: 13; V: TRBV11-3; CDR3: ASSGGGTLGNEQF
J: TRBJ1-2; length: 10; V: TRBV5-6; CDR3: ASSLSYYGYT
J: TRBJ2-7; length: 14; V: TRBV7-9; CDR3: ASSSTLAGAAYEQY
J: TRBJ1-3; length: 14; V: TRBV28; CDR3: ASSQGGGGLGNTIY
J: TRBJ2-2; length: 12; V: TRBV29-1; CDR3: SVEDSSTTGELF
J: TRBJ2-7; length: 11; V: TRBV7-9; CDR3: ASEGDGSYEQY
J: TRBJ2-7; length: 10; V: TRBV16; CDR3: ASSQGGAEQY
J: TRBJ2-1; length: 12; V: TRBV5-1; CDR3: ASSWGPGGNEQF
J: TRBJ2-2; length: 10; V: TRBV27; CDR3: ASSFSTGELF
J: TRBJ2-3; length: 12; V: TRBV19; CDR3: ASRHRGTTDTQY
J: TRBJ1-3; length: 12; V: TRBV30; CDR3: AWSVSAPGNTIY
J: TRBJ1-2; length: 12; V: TRBV18; CDR3: ASSLGQGNYGYT
J: TRBJ2-2; length: 13; V: TRBV14; CDR3: ASSQGGIRTGELF
J: TRBJ2-5; length: 14; V: TRBV5-1; CDR3: ASSLYWSRDGETQY
J: TRBJ2-1; length: 13; V: TRBV5-8; CDR3: ASSLGLAFYNEQF
J: TRBJ1-2; length: 13; V: TRBV2; CDR3: ASSDWDSPNYGYT
J: TRBJ2-3; length: 11; V: TRBV29-1; CDR3: SVEFSPTDTQY
J: TRBJ1-1; length: 16; V: TRBV5-1; CDR3: ASSLGWEADRLRAEAF
J: TRBJ2-3; length: 10; V: TRBV2; CDR3: ASTGGGDTQY
J: TRBJ2-4; length: 12; V: TRBV6-7; CDR3: ASSYRGAKNIQY
J: TRBJ1-2; length: 9; V: TRBV6-1; CDR3: ATWGVYGYT
J: TRBJ2-1; length: 14; V: TRBV7-9; CDR3: ASSLVVGSSYNEQF
J: TRBJ2-2; length: 13; V: TRBV9; CDR3: ASSAWRERAGELF
J: TRBJ2-7; length: 10; V: TRBV28; CDR3: ASALEAYEQY
J: TRBJ2-1; length: 12; V: TRBV30; CDR3: AWRGDRVGNEQF
J: TRBJ1-2; length: 14; V: TRBV5-1; CDR3: ASSPGGGSFIDGYT
J: TRBJ2-1; length: 13; V: TRBV4-2; CDR3: ASSQESGAVHEQF
J: TRBJ2-7; length: 14; V: TRBV28; CDR3: ASRLGLAGEGGEQY
J: TRBJ1-5; length: 12; V: TRBV2; CDR3: ASSDRTEDQPQH
J: TRBJ1-2; length: 11; V: TRBV5-1; CDR3: ASSLGGGYGYT
J: TRBJ2-2; length: 13; V: TRBV5-1; CDR3: ASSVGQGAAGELF
J: TRBJ1-1; length: 13; V: TRBV28; CDR3: ASSLSGTMNTEAF
J: TRBJ1-2; length: 13; V: TRBV27; CDR3: ASSFRDNSNYGYT
J: TRBJ1-5; length: 13; V: TRBV19; CDR3: ASSTDGGGNQPQH